Listed here are 15 T cell receptor beta chains from one sample, sequenced in a study of T cell responses to AZD1222 COVID-19 vaccine. Data came from immunoSEQ multiplex PCR; TCRdb stores just in-frame clones and leaves some out. The sample comprises about 75,000 clones, about nine tenths of which are singletons, and more than 8% rests with the top ten. This specimen consisted of peripheral blood, obtained 28 days after the second dose of the MenACWY control vaccine. The source of these receptors is an adult who received the MenACWY meningococcal vaccine as a control.

A single count supports this clone. The rearrangement uses TRBV5-1 and TRBJ1-5; D is unresolved. This CDR3 spans 13 amino acids. The V gene's germline CDR1 is SGHRS and CDR2 YFSETQ. The V gene lost 2 bases and the J gene lost 9 bases, with 12 bases spanning the gap. Here the CDR3 reads CASSFGESGPQHF. The CDR3 nucleotides read TGCGCCAGCAGCTTCGGGGAGTCCGGGCCCCAGCATTTT.

The J gene is TRBJ2-7, the V gene TRBV25-1; 12 nucleotides match TRBD1. Trimming removed 5 bases from V and 4 bases from J; junction bases left unmatched: 6. The germline V gene has CDR1 MGHDK and CDR2 SYGVNS. The CDR3 runs to 15 residues. The CDR3 protein is CASSLGTGGGYEQYF. The DNA of the CDR3 is TGTGCCAGCAGTCTCGGGACAGGGGGCGGGTACGAGCAGTACTTC.

This clone was counted once. The chain carries TRBV12-3 or TRBV12-4 and TRBJ2-3; D unclear. The length of the CDR3 is 11 residues. V was clipped by 4 bases and J by 2 bases, with 1 base between them. This CDR3 reads CASSYTDTQYF. DNA for the CDR3: TGTGCCAGCAGTTACACAGATACGCAGTATTTT.

The gene calls are TRBV6-4 and TRBJ2-1; D tentatively reads TRBD1 or TRBD2 (5 bases each). CDR1 is MRHNA and CDR2 is SNTAGT in the germline V gene. CDR3 length equals 16 residues. V was trimmed by 2 bases and J by 0 bases, leaving 11 bases between them. The CDR3 DNA reads TGTGCCAGCAGTGACAAGCAGAGGGGCTCCTACAATGAGCAGTTCTTC. This translates into CASSDKQRGSYNEQFF.

The chain couples TRBV7-2 to TRBJ2-1, with D tentatively TRBD1 (5 bases). Per the germline V gene, CDR1 is SGHTA and CDR2 is FQGNSA. V gave up 5 bases and J gave up 4 bases, with 12 bases separating them. This CDR3 is built from 14 residues. The CDR3 sequence: CASSDDSPYNEQFF. As DNA, the CDR3 is TGTGCCAGCAGCGACGACAGTCCTTACAATGAGCAGTTCTTC.

The chain couples TRBV5-1 to TRBJ1-1; no clear D gene. CDR1 is SGHRS, CDR2 YFSETQ, per germline. There are 14 residues in the CDR3. Trimming cost V 0 bases and J 4 bases, with 10 bases left between them. CDR3 sequence reads: CASSLVAGSTEAFF. CDR3 coding DNA: TGCGCCAGCAGCTTGGTGGCGGGATCCACTGAAGCTTTCTTT.

CDR3 sequence: CASSFGSALVDYEQYF. The CDR3 region has the DNA TGTGCCAGCAGCTTTGGGTCAGCTTTAGTTGACTACGAGCAGTACTTC. V and J are TRBV5-6 and TRBJ2-7; D gene unclear. Trimming cost V 2 bases and J 3 bases, with 18 bases left between them. The CDR3 loop spans 16 amino acids. CDR1 and CDR2 (germline): SGHDT, YYEEEE.

The table lists this clone with a count of one. The chain couples TRBV6-5 to TRBJ1-3; D gene unclear. Trimming cost V 6 bases and J 3 bases, with 12 bases left between them. This CDR3 region has 14 residues. Germline CDR1 reads MNHEY; CDR2 reads SVGAGI. CDR3 in amino acids: CASRAGFSGNTIYF. In nucleotides, the CDR3 is TGTGCCAGCAGGGCGGGTTTCAGTGGAAACACCATATATTTT.

The sample holds one count of this clone. The gene calls are TRBV2 and TRBJ2-5; D may be TRBD2 (6 bases). Trimming removed 3 bases at V and 5 bases at J, with 16 bases between. The CDR3 loop spans 15 amino acids. From germline, CDR1 is SNHLY and CDR2 FYNNEI. The CDR3 here is CASSESGLIRETQYF. The CDR3 DNA reads as TGTGCCAGCAGTGAGTCCGGACTAATTCGGGAGACCCAGTACTTC.

V is TRBV9 and J is TRBJ1-3; 7 bases map to TRBD1. CDR3 length: 17 residues. Germline CDR1 SGDLS, CDR2 YYNGEE. V gave up 4 bases and J gave up 0 bases; unmatched junction bases: 10. CDR3 protein: CASSLHDRASSGNTIYF. As DNA, the CDR3 is TGTGCCAGCAGCCTCCACGACAGGGCCTCCTCTGGAAACACCATATATTTT.

V usage is TRBV7-2 and J usage is TRBJ1-5, with D perhaps matching TRBD1 (5 bases). CDR3 length: 13 residues. Germline V lookup: CDR1 SGHTA, CDR2 FQGNSA. The ends were cut back, 1 base at V and 5 bases at J, with 6 bases in the middle. The CDR3 coding sequence is TGTGCCAGCAGCTTAGTCAGGGATCAGCCCCAGCATTTT. Translation gives CASSLVRDQPQHF.

The chain carries TRBV19 and TRBJ1-1; D is perhaps TRBD1 (5 bases). This CDR3 is 13 amino acids long. Germline V gene sequence: CDR1 LNHDA, CDR2 SQIVND (reference sequence). V lost 7 bases to trimming and J lost 1 base, with 10 bases between them. The CDR3 protein is CASNQRGNTEAFF. DNA for the CDR3: TGTGCCAGTAATCAAAGGGGGAACACTGAAGCTTTCTTT.

CDR3 residues: CASSFDGGELFF. CDR3 in DNA: TGCGCCAGCAGCTTCGATGGCGGGGAGCTGTTTTTT. The chain has TRBV5-1 and TRBJ2-2, with unresolved D. The V and J ends lost 2 bases and 7 bases respectively, with 6 bases between them. Per germline, CDR1 SGHRS and CDR2 YFSETQ. The CDR3 contains 12 residues.

The chain has TRBV6-2 or TRBV6-3 and TRBJ1-2; no firm D call. The CDR3 is made up of 15 amino acids. Trimming removed 2 bases from V and 8 bases from J, with 18 bases in between. The germline CDR1 and CDR2 sequences are MNHEY and SVGEGT. As DNA, the CDR3 is TGTGCCAGCAGTTACGAACCTCGACTTGGGAACGGCTACACCTTC. This codes for CASSYEPRLGNGYTF.

The chain uses TRBV12-5 and TRBJ1-1, with D unclear. CDR3 length: 13 amino acids. Per germline, CDR1 LGHNT and CDR2 FRNRAP. With 6 bases removed from V and 2 bases from J, the gap between germline ends came to 10 bases. The CDR3 here is CASGFGVNTEAFF. The DNA of the CDR3 is TGTGCTAGTGGGTTCGGTGTAAACACTGAAGCTTTCTTT.